This is a list of T cell receptor beta chains from one sample in a study of blood T cells in healthy people across ages. TCRdb called the 5' RACE reads again in MiXCR, with one record for every CDR3 protein. The data show approximately 800,000 distinct CDR3 sequences, with roughly 50% seen just once and around 24% held by the top ten. The sample comprised blood. These receptors were obtained from a man aged 35-49 years in good health. Both conserved end residues are part of each CDR3. D genes are given only for firm matches. Some rows mark clone size as missing; the rest say once, few, many or name a class of expanded clone.

j_gene: TRBJ2-6; v_gene: TRBV28; d_gene: .; abundance: .; CDR3aa: CASTYSGTGANVLTF; CDR3nt: TGTGCCAGCACCTACTCAGGGACCGGGGCCAACGTCCTGACTTTC
j_gene: TRBJ2-7; v_gene: TRBV15; d_gene: .; abundance: .; CDR3aa: CATSRDSGRGVKEQYF; CDR3nt: TGTGCCACCAGCAGAGATTCGGGCAGGGGGGTAAAGGAGCAGTACTTC
j_gene: TRBJ1-2; v_gene: TRBV28; d_gene: .; abundance: .; CDR3aa: CASSPLGWQGYTF; CDR3nt: TGTGCCAGCAGTCCTCTGGGGTGGCAGGGCTACACCTTC
j_gene: TRBJ2-1; v_gene: TRBV6-2/TRBV6-3; d_gene: TRBD2; abundance: .; CDR3aa: CASSRISGTYNEQFF; CDR3nt: TGTGCCAGCAGTCGAATTAGCGGGACCTACAATGAGCAGTTCTTC
j_gene: TRBJ1-4; v_gene: TRBV14; d_gene: .; abundance: .; CDR3aa: CASSPPSTGSSEKLFF; CDR3nt: TGTGCCAGCAGCCCCCCTTCGACAGGTTCAAGTGAAAAACTGTTTTTT
j_gene: TRBJ1-1; v_gene: TRBV12-3/TRBV12-4; d_gene: .; abundance: few; CDR3aa: CASSLRTVMNTEAFF; CDR3nt: TGTGCCAGCAGTTTACGGACAGTAATGAACACTGAAGCTTTCTTT
j_gene: TRBJ1-4; v_gene: TRBV20-1; d_gene: TRBD1; abundance: .; CDR3aa: CSCESGTETKLFF; CDR3nt: TGCAGTTGCGAATCCGGGACAGAAACAAAACTGTTTTTT
j_gene: TRBJ1-1; v_gene: TRBV7-9; d_gene: .; abundance: .; CDR3aa: CASTRLSEAFF; CDR3nt: TGTGCCAGCACAAGGTTATCTGAAGCTTTCTTT
j_gene: TRBJ2-1; v_gene: TRBV2; d_gene: .; abundance: .; CDR3aa: CASSDPARKQFF; CDR3nt: TGTGCCAGCAGTGATCCAGCAAGAAAGCAGTTCTTC
j_gene: TRBJ2-1; v_gene: TRBV7-3; d_gene: TRBD2; abundance: few; CDR3aa: CASSPQGLAGAQEQFF; CDR3nt: TGTGCCAGCAGCCCCCAGGGGCTAGCGGGAGCCCAGGAGCAGTTCTTC